Listed below are T cell receptor beta chains from one sample, sequenced in a study of shared clonotypes between healthy human individuals. TCRdb's copy holds only in-frame clones and misses some; the assay was immunoSEQ multiplex PCR. The table includes more than 1,200,000 clones, around 98.5% detected once. Input material: naive CD4+ T cells sorted from blood. Every receptor here comes from a man under 40 in good health. Both conserved end residues are part of each CDR3. The D gene is left open where the match is weak. Size values are once, few and many counts, or a class for expanded clones, and some rows have none.

>-|TRBV4-1|TRBJ2-3|-
CASSQGQFTDTQYF
TGCGCCAGCAGCCAAGGTCAGTTTACAGATACGCAGTATTTT
>-|TRBV5-4|TRBJ1-5|-
CASSAPDQPQHF
TGTGCCAGCAGCGCTCCCGATCAGCCCCAGCATTTT
>-|TRBV28|TRBJ2-2|-
CASSLSPPGELFF
TGTGCCAGCAGTTTATCCCCACCCGGGGAGCTGTTTTTT
>-|TRBV2|TRBJ2-4|TRBD1
CASKGTGGDIQYF
TGTGCCAGCAAAGGGACAGGGGGGGACATTCAGTACTTC
>-|TRBV5-5|TRBJ2-1|TRBD2
CASRPGLADTDQFF
TGTGCCAGCAGGCCGGGACTAGCGGATACCGACCAGTTCTTC
>-|TRBV29-1|TRBJ1-1|-
CSGNRESAEAFF
TGCAGCGGAAACAGGGAATCGGCTGAAGCTTTCTTT
>once|TRBV4-1|TRBJ1-2|TRBD1
CASSQPGQEAYGYTF
TGCGCCAGCAGCCAACCCGGACAGGAGGCCTATGGCTACACCTTC
>-|TRBV6-1|TRBJ2-2|TRBD2
CASSEPFRLAGAGELFF
TGTGCCAGCAGTGAACCCTTTAGACTAGCGGGAGCCGGGGAGCTGTTTTTT
>-|TRBV18|TRBJ2-6|-
CASSPPGQVGSGANVLTF
TGTGCCAGCTCACCACCCGGCCAGGTCGGATCTGGGGCCAACGTCCTGACTTTC
>-|TRBV6-6|TRBJ2-3|-
CASSPSSSTDTQYF
TGTGCCAGCAGTCCCTCTTCTAGCACAGATACGCAGTATTTT
>-|TRBV28|TRBJ1-5|-
CASSLGISNQPQHF
TGTGCCAGCAGTTTGGGGATTAGCAATCAGCCCCAGCATTTT
>-|TRBV5-1|TRBJ1-3|-
CASSLGTARGNTIYF
TGCGCCAGCAGCTTGGGGACAGCACGAGGAAACACCATATATTTT